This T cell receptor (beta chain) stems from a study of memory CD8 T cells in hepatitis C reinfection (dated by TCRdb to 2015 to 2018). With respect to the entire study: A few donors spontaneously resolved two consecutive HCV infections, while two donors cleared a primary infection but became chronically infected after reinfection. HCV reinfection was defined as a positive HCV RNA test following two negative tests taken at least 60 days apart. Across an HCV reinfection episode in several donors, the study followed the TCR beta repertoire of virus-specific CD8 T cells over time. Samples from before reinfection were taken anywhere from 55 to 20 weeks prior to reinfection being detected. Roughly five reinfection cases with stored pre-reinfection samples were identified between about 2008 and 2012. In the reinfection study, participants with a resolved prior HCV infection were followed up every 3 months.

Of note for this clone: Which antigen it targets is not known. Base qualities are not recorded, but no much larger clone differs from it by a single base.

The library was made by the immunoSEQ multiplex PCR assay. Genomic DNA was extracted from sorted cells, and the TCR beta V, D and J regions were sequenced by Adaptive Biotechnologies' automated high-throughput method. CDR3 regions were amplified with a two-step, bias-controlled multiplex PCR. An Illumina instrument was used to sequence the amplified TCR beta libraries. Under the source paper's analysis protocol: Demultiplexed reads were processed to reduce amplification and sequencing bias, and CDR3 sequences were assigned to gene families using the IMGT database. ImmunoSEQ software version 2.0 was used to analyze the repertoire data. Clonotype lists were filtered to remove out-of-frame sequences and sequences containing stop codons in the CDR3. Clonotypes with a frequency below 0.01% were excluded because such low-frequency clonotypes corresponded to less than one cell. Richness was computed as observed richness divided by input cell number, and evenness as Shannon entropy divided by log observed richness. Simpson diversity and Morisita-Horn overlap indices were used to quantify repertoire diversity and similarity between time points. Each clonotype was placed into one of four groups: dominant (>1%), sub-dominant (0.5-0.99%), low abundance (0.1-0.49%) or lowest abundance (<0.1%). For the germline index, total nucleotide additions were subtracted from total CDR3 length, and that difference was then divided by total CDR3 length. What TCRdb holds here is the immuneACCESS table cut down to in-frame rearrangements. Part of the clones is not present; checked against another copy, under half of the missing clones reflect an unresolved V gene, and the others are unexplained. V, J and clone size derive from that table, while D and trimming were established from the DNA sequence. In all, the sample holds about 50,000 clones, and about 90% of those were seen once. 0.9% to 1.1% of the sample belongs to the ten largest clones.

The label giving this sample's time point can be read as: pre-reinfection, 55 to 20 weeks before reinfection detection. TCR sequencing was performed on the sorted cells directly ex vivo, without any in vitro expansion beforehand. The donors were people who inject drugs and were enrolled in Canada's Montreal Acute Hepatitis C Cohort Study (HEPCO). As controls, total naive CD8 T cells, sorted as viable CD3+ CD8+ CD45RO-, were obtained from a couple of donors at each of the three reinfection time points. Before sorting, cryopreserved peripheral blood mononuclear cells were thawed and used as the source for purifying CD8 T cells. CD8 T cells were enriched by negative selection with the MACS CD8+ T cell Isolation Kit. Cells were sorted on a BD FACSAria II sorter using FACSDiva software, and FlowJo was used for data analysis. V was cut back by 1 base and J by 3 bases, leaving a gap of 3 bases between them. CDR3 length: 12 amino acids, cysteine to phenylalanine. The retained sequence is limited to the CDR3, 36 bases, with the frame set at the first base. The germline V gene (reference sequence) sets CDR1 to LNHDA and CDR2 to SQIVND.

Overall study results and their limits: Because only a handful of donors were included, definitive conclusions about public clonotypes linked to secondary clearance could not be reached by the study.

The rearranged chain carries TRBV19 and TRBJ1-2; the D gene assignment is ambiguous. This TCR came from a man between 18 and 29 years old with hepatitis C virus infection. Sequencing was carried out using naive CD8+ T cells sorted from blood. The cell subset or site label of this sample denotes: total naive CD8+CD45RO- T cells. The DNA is TGTGCCAGTAGTATAGCAGACTATGGCTACACCTTC. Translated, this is CASSIADYGYTF.